This T cell receptor beta chain was observed in a study of blood T cell repertoires in COVID-19 (dated by TCRdb to the early 2020s). For the wider study: Samples from collaborators originated in the United States, Italy and Spain and spanned both the acute and convalescent phases of COVID-19. Samples came from the ongoing ImmuneRACE study (first 160 participants) plus 1,254 subjects from 6 global collaborators. A freely available public database, intended as a resource for researchers studying the immune response to SARS-CoV-2, is where the repertoires were released. The material from the prospective study consisted of cDNA or gDNA derived from T cells, B-cell-depleted T cells, or PBMCs. HLA class I and class II types, where available, came from metadata supplied by the sample provider rather than from assay-based typing. The dataset comprised deeply sampled blood TCRbeta repertoires from subjects exposed to, actively infected with, or recovered from COVID-19. Nearly every sample came with metadata listing a de-identified subject ID, COVID-19 status, age in years and sex. Findings and caveats that apply to the study as a whole: How much clinical and demographic metadata was included differed by source and by participant, and the metadata was provided uncurated.

From a lookup of the germline V gene (reference sequence), CDR1 and CDR2 are LNHNV and YYDKDF. The CDR3 runs 12 amino acids, cysteine and phenylalanine included. Left in the record is the CDR3 DNA by itself, 36 bases read in frame from the first base. Relative to germline, V is 6 bases shorter and J is 2 bases shorter, with 5 bases between their ends. Of note for this clone: Its antigen remains unidentified. The input lacks base qualities; no much larger clone sits a single base away.

Whole blood was collected in K2EDTA tubes by collaborating institutions according to the institutions' own protocols. Collaborator samples were shipped for TCRbeta analysis as frozen whole blood, isolated PBMCs, or DNA extracted from either sample type. The immunoSEQ Assay, a bias-controlled multiplex PCR, was used to amplify TCRbeta CDR3 regions from genomic DNA. Under the source paper's analysis protocol: Within the assay, amplification of reference gene primers was used to estimate how many nucleated cells each sample contained. Sequence reads were collapsed and filtered to measure the absolute abundance of every unique TCRbeta CDR3 rearrangement. For each sample, productive Simpson clonality was calculated by taking the square root of Simpson's diversity index across productive rearrangements. TCRdb took this table from immuneACCESS and kept in-frame rearrangements with V and J called. Such tables lack part of the clones; where checked against another copy, unresolved V genes explain under half of the gap, and the rest is unexplained. The V and J calls and clone size come from that table; D and trimming were worked out from the DNA. Counted in this sample were approximately 400,000 clones; around 92% of them appeared once. The ten largest clones add up to 0.95% to 1.5% of the sample.

This TCR was recovered from a man aged 35 to 55 with acute or convalescent COVID-19. The sample comprised peripheral blood. This chain is built from TRBV15 and TRBJ1-3, with no confidently assigned D gene. The DNA sequence is as follows: TGTGCCACCAGGGCGGCTGGAAACACCATATATTTT. Its product reads: CATRAAGNTIYF.